The 19 T cell receptor beta chains presented below share a single source sample, sequenced in a study of spatial heterogeneity in lung cancer. Time point of the sample: blood at routine non-recurrence follow-up after resection. Whole RNA came from tumor, nontumor lung or frozen PBMC and was sequenced without being sorted. TCRdb reprocessed the 5' RACE reads with MiXCR, giving one entry per CDR3 protein. The sample carries about 120,000 distinct CDR3 sequences, 9% to 15% recorded once. This specimen consisted of PBMCs, obtained at follow-up. The receptors originated from a male donor with early-stage non-small cell lung cancer.

The chain uses TRBV11-2 and TRBJ1-1; D uncertain. The CDR3 contains 15 residues. Germline V CDR1 and CDR2: SGHAT, FQNNGV. Trimming shortened V by 0 bases and J by 0 bases, and 8 bases separated the two germline ends. The CDR3 DNA is TGTGCCAGCAGCTTAGAGGCAGGCCTGAACACTGAAGCTTTCTTT. It translates to CASSLEAGLNTEAFF.

This clonotype has at least ten counts. This chain joins TRBV4-2 and TRBJ1-3; D remains unclear. This CDR3 region has 14 residues. Trimming removed 0 bases from V and 1 base from J, with 4 bases in between. The germline CDR1 and CDR2 sequences are LGHNA and YNFKEQ. The CDR3 nucleotides read TGTGCCAGCAGCCAAGATAGTTCTGGAAACACCATATATTTT. Its translation: CASSQDSSGNTIYF.

This clonotype showed up many times. J is TRBJ2-5 and V is TRBV9, with a possible D match to TRBD2 (6 bases). CDR3 size: 13 residues. V lost 0 bases and J lost 5, with 8 bases in between. Germline V gene lookup returns CDR1 SGDLS and CDR2 YYNGEE. CDR3 sequence reads: CASSVEGRETQYF. The CDR3 DNA is TGTGCCAGCAGCGTAGAAGGGAGGGAGACCCAGTACTTC.

The rearrangement uses TRBV21-1 and TRBJ1-1; TRBD1 was called by the table and not checked on the DNA. TRBV21-1 is reported as a pseudogene. This CDR3 spans 13 amino acids. This CDR3 reads CASSNEPSRGAFF. The CDR3 DNA sequence: TGTGCCAGCAGCAACGAACCCTCAAGGGGGGCTTTCTTT.

On this clonotype: A read error may account for a junction end that differs from germline. The rearrangement links TRBV11-3 to TRBJ2-5; 7 nucleotides align to TRBD1. This CDR3 has 15 amino acids. Germline-derived CDR1 and CDR2 are SGHNT and YENEEA. Written as DNA, the CDR3 is TGTGTCAGCAGCTTTCTACAGGGGTCCCAAGAGACCCAGTACTTC. Translating it yields CVSSFLQGSQETQYF.

The chain carries TRBV4-1 and TRBJ1-6; TRBD1 is a possible D gene (6 bases). V was clipped by 0 bases and J by 10 bases, with 22 bases between them. CDR3 length equals 18 residues. CDR1 is MGHRA and CDR2 is YSYEKL in the germline V gene. The CDR3 nucleotides are TGCGCCAGCAGCCAAGAATGGGGGGTGGGCAGGGGCCGGTCACCCCTCCACTTT. Translated, it gives CASSQEWGVGRGRSPLHF.

This clonotype occurred a few times. The CDR3 loop is CATSNGPYEQYF. CDR3 in DNA: TGTGCCACCAGCAACGGTCCCTACGAGCAGTACTTC. The chain couples TRBV15 to TRBJ2-7; no definite D call. The CDR3 covers 12 residues. Looked up from germline, CDR1 is LNHNV and CDR2 is YYDKDF (reference sequence). With 4 bases removed from V and 2 bases from J, the gap between germline ends came to 6 bases.

This clonotype has a count of ten or more. Here the CDR3 DNA reads TGTGCCAGCAGTCTTAGCTCCTACGAGCAGTACTTC. Protein product: CASSLSSYEQYF. V usage is TRBV7-6 and J usage is TRBJ2-7; no definite D call. V shed 6 bases and J shed 0 bases, with 6 bases lying between them. This CDR3 is built from 12 residues. Germline lookup yields CDR1 SGHVS and CDR2 FNYEAQ. The full variable domain, its missing parts supplied by reference TRBV7-6 and TRBJ2-7, is GAGVSQSPRYKVTKRGQDVALRCDPISGHVSLYWYRQALGQGPEFLTYFNYEAQQDKSGLPNDRFSAERPEGSISTLTIQRTEQRDSAMYRCASSLSSYEQYFGPGTRLTVT.

This clonotype appeared many times. V gene TRBV11-1 combines with J gene TRBJ2-2; D is possibly TRBD2 (6 bases). The V gene's germline CDR1 is SGHAT and CDR2 FQDESV (reference sequence). The CDR3 runs 15 residues. With 1 base removed from V and 2 bases from J, the gap between germline ends came to 8 bases. CDR3: CASSLVAVNTGELFF. The DNA of the CDR3 is TGTGCCAGCAGCTTAGTAGCGGTAAACACCGGGGAGCTGTTTTTT.

V usage is TRBV9 and J usage is TRBJ2-7, with D perhaps TRBD1 (6 bases). There are 15 residues in the CDR3. Germline V gene lookup returns CDR1 SGDLS and CDR2 YYNGEE. The germline V and J ends were trimmed by 0 bases and 2 bases, with 12 bases remaining between them. In nucleotides, the CDR3 is TGTGCCAGCAGCGTAGACTGGGGGCCTACCTACGAGCAGTACTTC. It is translated as CASSVDWGPTYEQYF.

V gene TRBV29-1 combines with J gene TRBJ2-5; no definite D call. CDR1 and CDR2 from the germline V gene are SQVTM and ANQGSEA. Trimming removed 1 base from V and 1 base from J, with 7 bases in between. The CDR3 is 13 amino acids. CDR3 amino acids: CSVEGNRQETQYF. CDR3 sequence (DNA): TGCAGCGTTGAAGGGAACCGCCAAGAGACCCAGTACTTC.

The genes are TRBV28 and TRBJ2-7, with D perhaps being TRBD1 or TRBD2 (5 bases each). CDR3 size: 13 residues. Deletions cut 7 bases from V and 1 base from J, with 11 bases between. From germline, CDR1 is MDHEN and CDR2 SYDVKM. The CDR3 sequence: CASKGTVSYEQYF. CDR3 nucleotides: TGTGCCAGCAAGGGGACGGTATCCTACGAGCAGTACTTC. The full variable domain, completed using reference TRBV28 and TRBJ2-7, is DVKVTQSSRYLVKRTGEKVFLECVQDMDHENMFWYRQDPGLGLRLIYFSYDVKMKEKGDIPEGYSVSREKKERFSLILESASTNQTSMYLCASKGTVSYEQYFGPGTRLTVT.

This clonotype turned up a few times. The genes are TRBV25-1 and TRBJ2-5; D is undetermined. The V gene's germline CDR1 is MGHDK and CDR2 SYGVNS. This CDR3 has 13 amino acids. The germline V and J ends were trimmed by 8 bases and 0 bases, with 10 bases remaining between them. CDR3 DNA: TGTGCCAGCGGCCCCTGGTACCAAGAGACCCAGTACTTC. Residues: CASGPWYQETQYF.

There are a few counts of this clonotype. The chain has TRBV2 and TRBJ1-5, with D possibly matching TRBD1 (5 bases). The CDR3 extends over 16 amino acids. CDR1 and CDR2 (germline): SNHLY, FYNNEI. Between the trimmed V and J ends, which lost 4 bases and 1 base, there was a span of 14 bases. CDR3 DNA: TGTGCCAGCAGTGTGAGACAGCCGGCGAGCAATCAGCCCCAGCATTTT. Its translation: CASSVRQPASNQPQHF. The full variable domain, in which reference TRBV2 and TRBJ1-5 provide the parts outside the CDR3, is EPEVTQTPSHQVTQMGQEVILRCVPISNHLYFYWYRQILGQKVEFLVSFYNNEISEKSEIFDDQFSVERPDGSNFTLKIRSTKLEDSAMYFCASSVRQPASNQPQHFGDGTRLSIL.

This clonotype was observed at least ten times. The chain is built from TRBV30 and TRBJ2-1, with 10 nucleotides matching TRBD1. The J segment lost 14 bases and the V segment lost 3 bases, leaving 10 bases of the junction unmatched. CDR3 length: 13 residues. Looked up from germline, CDR1 is GTSNPN and CDR2 is SVGIG (reference sequence). The CDR3 reads CAWSGGTGTGEFF. Written as DNA, the CDR3 is TGTGCCTGGAGCGGCGGGACAGGGACAGGGGAGTTCTTC.

V usage is TRBV20-1 and J usage is TRBJ2-2; D is uncertain. V was trimmed by 0 bases and J by 2 bases, leaving 13 bases between them. Germline CDR1 DFQATT, CDR2 SNEGSKA (reference sequence). The CDR3 runs to 16 residues. CDR3 loop: CSARDNSRRNTGELFF. The CDR3 DNA reads TGCAGTGCTAGAGATAATTCGAGACGTAACACCGGGGAGCTGTTTTTT.

This clonotype has only a few counts. The chain is built from TRBV5-5 and TRBJ2-7; D not resolved. This CDR3 comprises 14 residues. The V and J ends lost 0 bases and 1 base respectively, with 8 bases between them. Germline loops: CDR1 SGHKS, CDR2 YYEKEE (reference sequence). CDR3 sequence reads: CASSLGPISYEQYF. DNA of the CDR3: TGTGCCAGCAGCTTGGGACCGATATCCTACGAGCAGTACTTC.

J is TRBJ1-2 and V is TRBV7-3, with TRBD1 matching over 9 bases. CDR1 and CDR2 from the germline V gene are SGHTA and FQGTGA. V dropped 5 bases and J dropped 8; count of bases not matched to a gene: 12. This CDR3 has 15 residues. CDR3 coding DNA: TGTGCCAGCAGCCCTACAGGGGGCGCTTCGGACGGCTACACCTTC. Its translation is CASSPTGGASDGYTF.

There are a few counts of this clonotype. The genes are TRBV19 and TRBJ1-1; 9 bases line up with TRBD1. Germline V gene data show CDR1 as LNHDA and CDR2 as SQIVND (reference sequence). The CDR3 has 14 residues. Germline trimming cut 3 bases from V and 4 bases from J; bases unmatched to any gene: 3. This CDR3 reads CASSIDRGATEAFF. The CDR3 bases are TGTGCCAGTAGTATCGACAGGGGGGCCACTGAAGCTTTCTTT.